Listed below are T cell receptor beta chains from one sample, sequenced in a study of CD4+ T cells in melanoma. Some clones are missing from TCRdb's copy, which holds only in-frame ones; the method was immunoSEQ multiplex PCR. The sample comprises some 150,000 clones, 85% to 95% of which are singletons, and approximately 1.5% rests with the top ten. These TCRs come from a human donor with melanoma. CDR3s include the opening cysteine and the closing phenylalanine or tryptophan. D genes are given only for firm matches. A clone size is listed for some rows: how often the clone was seen (once, few, many), or a class if it is expanded.

CDR3 DNA	CDR3 protein	J gene	clone size	D gene	V gene
TGTGCCAGCAAACTGGGACAGGGAGCCTACAATGAGCAGTTCTTC	CASKLGQGAYNEQFF	TRBJ2-1	NA	TRBD1	TRBV2
TGTGCCAGCAGCCGGACGGGGGATGGCACAGATACGCAGTATTTT	CASSRTGDGTDTQYF	TRBJ2-3	once	NA	TRBV5-5
TGTGCCAGCACCAAGGCCCCACTCGAAGAGACCCAGTACTTC	CASTKAPLEETQYF	TRBJ2-5	NA	NA	TRBV2
TGTGCCAGCAGCACTCGACAGGGGGCGTTGGATGAGCAGTTCTTC	CASSTRQGALDEQFF	TRBJ2-1	NA	TRBD1	TRBV11-2
TGTGCCAGCAGCCTTGGGACAGACGAGGGCAAGGGCTACACCTTC	CASSLGTDEGKGYTF	TRBJ1-2	NA	TRBD1	TRBV7-9
TGTGCTAGCAGCGCGACAGGGGTCACCGGGGAGCTGTTTTTT	CASSATGVTGELFF	TRBJ2-2	few	TRBD1	TRBV7-7
TGTGCCAGCAGCTTAGATTTCCAGGGCGATGGCTACACCTTC	CASSLDFQGDGYTF	TRBJ1-2	NA	NA	TRBV11-2
TGTGCCATCAGTGAGTCGAGCCAGACCCAGTACTTC	CAISESSQTQYF	TRBJ2-5	once	NA	TRBV10-3
TGCGCCAGCAGCGCCGTGACGAGCCAGCCCCAGCATTTT	CASSAVTSQPQHF	TRBJ1-5	NA	NA	TRBV4-1
TGTGCCAGCAGCCTACGGACAGGGAGGGATCAGCCCCAGCATTTT	CASSLRTGRDQPQHF	TRBJ1-5	once	TRBD1	TRBV7-2
TGTGCCAGCAGCTCCACTTTGATCAGAAACACCATATATTTT	CASSSTLIRNTIYF	TRBJ1-3	NA	NA	TRBV7-9
TGTGCCACCTTGGACAGGGCCAAGAACACCGGGGAGCTGTTTTTT	CATLDRAKNTGELFF	TRBJ2-2	NA	TRBD1	TRBV10-3
TGTGCCAGCAGCTTAAGCGGGGGGTCCTCCTACGAGCAGTACTTC	CASSLSGGSSYEQYF	TRBJ2-7	once	TRBD2	TRBV7-6
TGTGCCAGCAGCTCCCGACTAGCGGGGGCCTACGAGCAGTACTTC	CASSSRLAGAYEQYF	TRBJ2-7	NA	TRBD2	TRBV7-8
TGCGCCAGCAGCTTGGATGGCAACCGCCAATCCGACGAGCAGTACTTC	CASSLDGNRQSDEQYF	TRBJ2-7	NA	NA	TRBV5-1
TGTGCCAGCAGCCCAAACAGGAATCAGTCACCCCTCCACTTT	CASSPNRNQSPLHF	TRBJ1-6	NA	NA	TRBV5-4
TGTGCCAGCAGCTTAAGCTCGCAAGGGGCCGTAATGAACACTGAAGCTTTCTTT	CASSLSSQGAVMNTEAFF	TRBJ1-1	once	NA	TRBV7-3
TGTGCCAGCAGCTTAATCGGGGCTAGCAATCAGCCCCAGCATTTT	CASSLIGASNQPQHF	TRBJ1-5	NA	NA	TRBV7-2
TGTGCCAGCAGTGAAGACAGCAACAGGGGATATCAGCCCCAGCATTTT	CASSEDSNRGYQPQHF	TRBJ1-5	NA	TRBD1	TRBV6-1
TGTGCCTGGAGTGCTGACGGAACTAGCACAGATACGCAGTATTTT	CAWSADGTSTDTQYF	TRBJ2-3	NA	NA	TRBV30
TGTGCCTGGAGGGCACAGATTAATTCACCCCTCCACTTT	CAWRAQINSPLHF	TRBJ1-6	NA	NA	TRBV30
TGTGCCAGCAGCTTGGGGGACAGAGTCAATCAGCCCCAGCATTTT	CASSLGDRVNQPQHF	TRBJ1-5	NA	TRBD1	TRBV7-2
TGTGCCATCAGTAGACTAGCGGGGGTCTACAATGAGCAGTTCTTC	CAISRLAGVYNEQFF	TRBJ2-1	NA	TRBD2	TRBV10-3
TGTGCCAGCAGTTACGAGGGAAGGGGCAGGGAGCAGTACTTC	CASSYEGRGREQYF	TRBJ2-7	NA	NA	TRBV6-6
TGCGCCAGCAGCTCCCCGGGGGAGACCCAGTACTTC	CASSSPGETQYF	TRBJ2-5	NA	NA	TRBV5-1
TGTGCCAGCAGACAAAAAGGGGGCCCGGGCTATGGCTACACCTTC	CASRQKGGPGYGYTF	TRBJ1-2	NA	TRBD1	TRBV6-5
TGTGCCAGCAGCGCGGAGCCGGGACAGAGCTACGAGCAGTACTTC	CASSAEPGQSYEQYF	TRBJ2-7	NA	TRBD1	TRBV9
TGCGCCAGCAGCCAAGATCCAACGACTAGAACCCAGCAGTTCTTC	CASSQDPTTRTQQFF	TRBJ2-1	NA	NA	TRBV4-1
TGTGCCAGCAGCTCCACAGGGTCCGATCTTGGCTACACCTTC	CASSSTGSDLGYTF	TRBJ1-2	NA	NA	TRBV7-9
TGCGCCAGCAGCTTGGCGGTCTCCTACAATGAGCAGTTCTTC	CASSLAVSYNEQFF	TRBJ2-1	NA	NA	TRBV5-1
TGTGCTAGCAGCTCGAGCCCGGGACTAGCATTTGGGGATACGCAGTATTTT	CASSSSPGLAFGDTQYF	TRBJ2-3	NA	TRBD2	TRBV7-7
TGCAGCGTCCGGGACAGGGGATTCGGGGAGCTGTTTTTT	CSVRDRGFGELFF	TRBJ2-2	NA	TRBD1	TRBV29-1
TGTGCCAGCAGCCCCGACAGGGCAGGTGGCTACACCTTC	CASSPDRAGGYTF	TRBJ1-2	NA	TRBD1	TRBV5-4
TGTGCCAGCAGCTTTTCGCCAGTCTCATGGGAGCAGTTCTTC	CASSFSPVSWEQFF	TRBJ2-1	once	NA	TRBV7-9
TGTGCCAGTAGCCGAACACCCAACTATGGCTACACCTTC	CASSRTPNYGYTF	TRBJ1-2	NA	NA	TRBV19
TGTGCCAGCTCACCATTGGGACAGGGGAACACTGAAGCTTTCTTT	CASSPLGQGNTEAFF	TRBJ1-1	NA	TRBD1	TRBV18
TGTGCCAGCAGCCAGAACTCCTATAATTCACCCCTCCACTTT	CASSQNSYNSPLHF	TRBJ1-6	once	NA	TRBV11-2
TGTGCCAGCAGCTCGCGGGACTCCAGCTCCTACAATGAGCAGTTCTTC	CASSSRDSSSYNEQFF	TRBJ2-1	NA	NA	TRBV7-9
TGTGCCAGCAGCACGTTAGCGGGGGAGGTTTTCAATGAGCAGTTCTTC	CASSTLAGEVFNEQFF	TRBJ2-1	NA	TRBD2	TRBV7-6
TGTGCCAGCAGCGTAGCAGGGGCTAGCCCGGCCTACGAGCAGTACTTC	CASSVAGASPAYEQYF	TRBJ2-7	NA	NA	TRBV9
TGTGCCAGCAGCTTAGAGGAATCGGAGTGGGGGAACATTCAGTACTTC	CASSLEESEWGNIQYF	TRBJ2-4	NA	NA	TRBV7-9
TGCGCCAGCAGCCCAAACACAGGGAACACTGAAGCTTTCTTT	CASSPNTGNTEAFF	TRBJ1-1	NA	NA	TRBV5-1
TGTGCCAGCAGCTTGGACGTGGGTAAGACCCAGTACTTC	CASSLDVGKTQYF	TRBJ2-5	NA	NA	TRBV5-4
TGTGCCAGCAGCTTACTGTGGGGGGGCACAGATACGCAGTATTTT	CASSLLWGGTDTQYF	TRBJ2-3	NA	NA	TRBV11-2
TGCGCCAGCAGCTTGGCCGATAGCGGGGGGCCAGGGGAGACCCAGTACTTC	CASSLADSGGPGETQYF	TRBJ2-5	NA	TRBD2	TRBV5-1
TGTGCCATCGGAGAAAGGGAGTCCGGGGAGCTGTTTTTT	CAIGERESGELFF	TRBJ2-2	NA	NA	TRBV10-3
TGTGCCACCAGCAGAAGAAACAGGGGTGAAGCTTTCTTT	CATSRRNRGEAFF	TRBJ1-1	NA	TRBD1	TRBV15
TGTGCCAGCAGCATCGGGACAGTGGGAGACACAGATACGCAGTATTTT	CASSIGTVGDTDTQYF	TRBJ2-3	NA	TRBD1	TRBV7-9
TGTGCCAGCAGCCCACGGACAGGTCGTGAAAAACTGTTTTTT	CASSPRTGREKLFF	TRBJ1-4	NA	TRBD1	TRBV6-5
TGTGCCAGCTCACCAAAGAGGGTTGATAACTATGGCTACACCTTC	CASSPKRVDNYGYTF	TRBJ1-2	NA	NA	TRBV18
TGTGCCAGCAGCGTAGAGGGTTTCCCGACAGATACGCAGTATTTT	CASSVEGFPTDTQYF	TRBJ2-3	NA	NA	TRBV9
TGTGCCAGCAGCACCGCTAGCGGGGGCCGATTGAACACCGGGGAGCTGTTTTTT	CASSTASGGRLNTGELFF	TRBJ2-2	NA	TRBD2	TRBV5-4
TGTGCCAGCAGAAGGACGGCTTTTAATTCACCCCTCCACTTT	CASRRTAFNSPLHF	TRBJ1-6	NA	NA	TRBV6-5
TGTGCCAGCAGCTTGGGGACCGCCGACCATGGCTACACCTTC	CASSLGTADHGYTF	TRBJ1-2	NA	NA	TRBV7-8
TGTGCCAGCAGCTTAGGAACAGGGGCCTACGAGCAGTACTTC	CASSLGTGAYEQYF	TRBJ2-7	NA	TRBD1	TRBV11-2
TGTGCCATCAGTGATTCACGGGGCGGGGACAGATACAATCAGCCCCAGCATTTT	CAISDSRGGDRYNQPQHF	TRBJ1-5	NA	TRBD1	TRBV10-3
TGTGCCTGGATTCGTAGCGGGGCAGACACCGGGGAGCTGTTTTTT	CAWIRSGADTGELFF	TRBJ2-2	NA	TRBD2	TRBV30
TGTGCCAGCAACTTACGAAACAAAAACCAAGAGACCCAGTACTTC	CASNLRNKNQETQYF	TRBJ2-5	NA	NA	TRBV2
TGTGCCAGCAGTCTAGAGGGACAGTTGAATGAAAAACTGTTTTTT	CASSLEGQLNEKLFF	TRBJ1-4	NA	TRBD1	TRBV7-6
TGTGCCAGCAGCTTAGTCCCGGGGGGGCTGTTCTTC	CASSLVPGGLFF	TRBJ2-1	NA	TRBD2	TRBV7-9